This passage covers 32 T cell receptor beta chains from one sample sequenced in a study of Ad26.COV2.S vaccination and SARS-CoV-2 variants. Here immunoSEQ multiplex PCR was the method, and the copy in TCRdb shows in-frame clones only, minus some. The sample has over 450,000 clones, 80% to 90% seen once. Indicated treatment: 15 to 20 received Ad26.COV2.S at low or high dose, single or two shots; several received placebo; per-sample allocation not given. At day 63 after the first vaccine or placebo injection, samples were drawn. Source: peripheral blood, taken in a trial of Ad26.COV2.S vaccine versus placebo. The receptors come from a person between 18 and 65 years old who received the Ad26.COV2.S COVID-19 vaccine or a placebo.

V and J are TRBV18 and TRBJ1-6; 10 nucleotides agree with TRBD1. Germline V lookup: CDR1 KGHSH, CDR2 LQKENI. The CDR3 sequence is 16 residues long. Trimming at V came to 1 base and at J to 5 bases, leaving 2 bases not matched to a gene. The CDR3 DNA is TGTGCCAGCTCACCACTGGGGACAGGGGATAATTCACCCCTCCACTTT. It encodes CASSPLGTGDNSPLHF.

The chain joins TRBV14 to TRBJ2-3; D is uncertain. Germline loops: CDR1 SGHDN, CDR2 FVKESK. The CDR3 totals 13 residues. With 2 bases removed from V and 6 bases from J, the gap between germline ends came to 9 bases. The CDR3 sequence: CASSQLGKDTQYF. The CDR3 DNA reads TGTGCCAGCAGCCAATTGGGAAAGGATACGCAGTATTTT.

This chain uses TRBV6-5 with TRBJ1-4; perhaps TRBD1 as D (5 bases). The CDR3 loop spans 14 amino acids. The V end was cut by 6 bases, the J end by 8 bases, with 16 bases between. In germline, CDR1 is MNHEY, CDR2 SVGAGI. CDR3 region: CASSRQGLEEKLFF. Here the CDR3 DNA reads TGTGCCAGCAGCCGTCAGGGTCTGGAAGAAAAACTGTTTTTT.

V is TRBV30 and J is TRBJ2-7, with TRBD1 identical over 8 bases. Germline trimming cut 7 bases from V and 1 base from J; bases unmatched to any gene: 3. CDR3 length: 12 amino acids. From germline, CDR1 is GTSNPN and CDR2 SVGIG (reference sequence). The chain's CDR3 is CAFRQGSYEQYF. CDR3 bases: TGTGCCTTCAGACAGGGGTCCTACGAGCAGTACTTC.

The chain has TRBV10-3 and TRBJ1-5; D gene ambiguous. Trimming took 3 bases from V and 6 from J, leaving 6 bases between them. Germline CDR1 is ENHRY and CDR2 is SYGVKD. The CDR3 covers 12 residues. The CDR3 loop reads CAISDAGQPQHF. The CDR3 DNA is TGTGCCATCAGTGACGCGGGTCAGCCCCAGCATTTT.

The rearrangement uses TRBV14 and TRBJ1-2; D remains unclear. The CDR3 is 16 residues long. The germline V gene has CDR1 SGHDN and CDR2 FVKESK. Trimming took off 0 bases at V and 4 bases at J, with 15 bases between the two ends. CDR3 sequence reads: CASSQERTAFSYGYTF. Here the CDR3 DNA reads TGTGCCAGCAGCCAAGAAAGAACAGCCTTTTCCTATGGCTACACCTTC.

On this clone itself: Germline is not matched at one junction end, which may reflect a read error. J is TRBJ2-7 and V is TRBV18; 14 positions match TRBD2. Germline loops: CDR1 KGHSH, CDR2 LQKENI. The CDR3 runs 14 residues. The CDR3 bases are TGTGCCAGCTCACCTTCCGGGACTAGCGGGAGCTCATCCTTC. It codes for CASSPSGTSGSSSF.

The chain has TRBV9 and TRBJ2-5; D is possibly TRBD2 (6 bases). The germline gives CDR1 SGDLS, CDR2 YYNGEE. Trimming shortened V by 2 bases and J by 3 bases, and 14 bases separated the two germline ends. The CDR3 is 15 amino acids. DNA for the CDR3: TGTGCCAGCAGCGTCTTCGGGAGTGGTGAAGAGACCCAGTACTTC. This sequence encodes CASSVFGSGEETQYF.

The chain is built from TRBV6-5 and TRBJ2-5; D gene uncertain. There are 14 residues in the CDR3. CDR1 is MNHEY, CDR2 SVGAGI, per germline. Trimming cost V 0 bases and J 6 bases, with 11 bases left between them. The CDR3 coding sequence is TGTGCCAGCAGTTACTCGGCATCTTGGAAGACCCAGTACTTC. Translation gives CASSYSASWKTQYF.

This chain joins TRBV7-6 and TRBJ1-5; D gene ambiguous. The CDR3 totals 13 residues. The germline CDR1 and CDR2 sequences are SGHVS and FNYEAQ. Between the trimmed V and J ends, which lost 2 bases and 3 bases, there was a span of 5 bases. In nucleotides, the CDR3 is TGTGCCAGCAGCTTACAGAACAATCAGCCCCAGCATTTT. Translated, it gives CASSLQNNQPQHF.

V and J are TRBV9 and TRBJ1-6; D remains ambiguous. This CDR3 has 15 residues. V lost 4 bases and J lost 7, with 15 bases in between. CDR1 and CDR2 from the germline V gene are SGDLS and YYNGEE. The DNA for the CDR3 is TGTGCCAGCAGCACGACCGGGAACTCAAATTCACCCCTCCACTTT. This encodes CASSTTGNSNSPLHF.

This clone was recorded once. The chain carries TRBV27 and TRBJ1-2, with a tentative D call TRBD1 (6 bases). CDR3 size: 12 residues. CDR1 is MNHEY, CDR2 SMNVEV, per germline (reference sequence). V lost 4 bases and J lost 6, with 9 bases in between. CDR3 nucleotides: TGTGCCAGCAGTTCGGGACAAGATGGCTACACCTTC. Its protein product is CASSSGQDGYTF.

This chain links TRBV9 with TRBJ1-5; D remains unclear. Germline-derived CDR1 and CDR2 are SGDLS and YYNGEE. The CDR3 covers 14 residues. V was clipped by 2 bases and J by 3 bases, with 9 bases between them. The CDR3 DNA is TGTGCCAGCAGCGTCTCGCCATTCAATCAGCCCCAGCATTTT. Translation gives CASSVSPFNQPQHF.

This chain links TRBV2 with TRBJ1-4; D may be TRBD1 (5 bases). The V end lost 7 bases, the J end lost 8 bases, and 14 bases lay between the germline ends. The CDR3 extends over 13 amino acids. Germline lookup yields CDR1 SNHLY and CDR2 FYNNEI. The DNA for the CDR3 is TGTGCCAGCACAGGCAGGGAAAGAGAAAAACTGTTTTTT. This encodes CASTGREREKLFF.

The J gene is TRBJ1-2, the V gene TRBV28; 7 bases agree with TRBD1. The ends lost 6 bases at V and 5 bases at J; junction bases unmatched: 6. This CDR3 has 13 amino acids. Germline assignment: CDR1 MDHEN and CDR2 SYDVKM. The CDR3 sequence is CASSPRTGYGYTF. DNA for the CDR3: TGTGCCAGCAGCCCAAGGACAGGTTATGGCTACACCTTC.

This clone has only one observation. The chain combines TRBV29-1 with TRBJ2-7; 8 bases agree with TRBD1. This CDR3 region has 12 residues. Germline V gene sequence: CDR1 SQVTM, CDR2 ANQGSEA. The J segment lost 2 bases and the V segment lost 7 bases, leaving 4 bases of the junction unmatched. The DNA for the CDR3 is TGCAGCGCCTGGGACAGGACCTACGAGCAGTACTTC. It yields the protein CSAWDRTYEQYF.

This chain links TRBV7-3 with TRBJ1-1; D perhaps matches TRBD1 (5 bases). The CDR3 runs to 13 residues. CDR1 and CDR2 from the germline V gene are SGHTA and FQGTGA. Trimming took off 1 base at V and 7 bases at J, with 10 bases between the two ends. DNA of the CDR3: TGTGCCAGCAGCTTAAATTCGGGGGTTGAAGCTTTCTTT. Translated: CASSLNSGVEAFF. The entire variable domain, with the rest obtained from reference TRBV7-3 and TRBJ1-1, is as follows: GAGVSQTPSNKVTEKGKYVELRCDPISGHTALYWYRQSLGQGPEFLIYFQGTGAADDSGLPNDRFFAVRPEGSVSTLKIQRTERGDSAVYLCASSLNSGVEAFFGQGTRLTVV.

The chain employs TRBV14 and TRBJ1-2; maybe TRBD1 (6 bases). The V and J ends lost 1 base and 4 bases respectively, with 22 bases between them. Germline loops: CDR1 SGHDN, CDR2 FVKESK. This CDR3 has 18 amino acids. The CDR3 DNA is TGTGCCAGCAGCCAAGCGGGACAAGCGGACGAAGAACTCTATGGCTACACCTTC. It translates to CASSQAGQADEELYGYTF. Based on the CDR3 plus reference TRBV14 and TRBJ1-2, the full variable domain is EAGVTQFPSHSVIEKGQTVTLRCDPISGHDNLYWYRRVMGKEIKFLLHFVKESKQDESGMPNNRFLAERTGGTYSTLKVQPAELEDSGVYFCASSQAGQADEELYGYTFGSGTRLTVV.

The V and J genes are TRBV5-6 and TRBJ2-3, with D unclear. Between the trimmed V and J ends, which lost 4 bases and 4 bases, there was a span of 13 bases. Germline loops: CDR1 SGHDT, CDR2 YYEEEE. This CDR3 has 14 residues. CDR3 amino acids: CASSPPGGPDTQYF. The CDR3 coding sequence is TGTGCCAGCAGCCCACCGGGCGGTCCAGATACGCAGTATTTT. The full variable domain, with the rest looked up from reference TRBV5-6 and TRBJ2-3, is DAGVTQSPTHLIKTRGQQVTLRCSPKSGHDTVSWYQQALGQGPQFIFQYYEEEERQRGNFPDRFSGHQFPNYSSELNVNALLLGDSALYLCASSPPGGPDTQYFGPGTRLTVL.

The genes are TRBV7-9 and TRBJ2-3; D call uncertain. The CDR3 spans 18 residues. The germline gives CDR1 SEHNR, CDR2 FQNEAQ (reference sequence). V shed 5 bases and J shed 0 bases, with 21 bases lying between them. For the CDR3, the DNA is TGTGCCAGCAGCCCGCGGTCCCAACTATCCTCTAGCACAGATACGCAGTATTTT. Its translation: CASSPRSQLSSSTDTQYF.

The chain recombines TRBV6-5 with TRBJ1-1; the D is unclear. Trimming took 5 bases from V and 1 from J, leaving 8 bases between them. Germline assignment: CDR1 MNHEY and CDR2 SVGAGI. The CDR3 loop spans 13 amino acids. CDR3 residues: CASSTSRNTEAFF. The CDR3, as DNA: TGTGCCAGCAGTACGTCCAGGAACACTGAAGCTTTCTTT.

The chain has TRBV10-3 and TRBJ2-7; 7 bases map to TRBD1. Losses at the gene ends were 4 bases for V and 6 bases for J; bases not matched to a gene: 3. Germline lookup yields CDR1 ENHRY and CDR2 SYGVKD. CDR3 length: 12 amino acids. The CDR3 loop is CAISGGQLEQYF. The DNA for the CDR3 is TGTGCCATCAGTGGGGGACAGCTCGAGCAGTACTTC.

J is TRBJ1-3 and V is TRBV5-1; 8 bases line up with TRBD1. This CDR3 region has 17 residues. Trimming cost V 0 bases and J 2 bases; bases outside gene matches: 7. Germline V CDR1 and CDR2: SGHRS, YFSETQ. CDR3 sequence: CASSLVSTGATGNTIYF. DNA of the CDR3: TGCGCCAGCAGCTTGGTATCGACAGGGGCAACTGGAAACACCATATATTTT.

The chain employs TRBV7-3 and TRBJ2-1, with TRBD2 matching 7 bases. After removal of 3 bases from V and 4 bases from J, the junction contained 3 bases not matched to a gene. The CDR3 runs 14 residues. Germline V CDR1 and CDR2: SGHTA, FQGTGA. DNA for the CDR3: TGTGCCAGCAGCTTCGGGGGGATTTACAATGAGCAGTTCTTC. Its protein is CASSFGGIYNEQFF.

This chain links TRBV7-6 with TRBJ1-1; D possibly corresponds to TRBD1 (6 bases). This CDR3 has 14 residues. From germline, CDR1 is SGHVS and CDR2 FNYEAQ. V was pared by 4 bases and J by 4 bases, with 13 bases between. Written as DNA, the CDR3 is TGTGCCAGCAGCTCCACAACGGGGGCCACTGAAGCTTTCTTT. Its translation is CASSSTTGATEAFF.

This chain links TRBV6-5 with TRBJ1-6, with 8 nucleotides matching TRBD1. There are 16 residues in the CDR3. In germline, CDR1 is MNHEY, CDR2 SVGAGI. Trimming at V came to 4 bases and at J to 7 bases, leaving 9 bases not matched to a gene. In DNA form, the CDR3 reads TGTGCCAGCAGTTCGTTCCCGGGACAGGAGAATTCACCCCTCCACTTT. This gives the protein CASSSFPGQENSPLHF.

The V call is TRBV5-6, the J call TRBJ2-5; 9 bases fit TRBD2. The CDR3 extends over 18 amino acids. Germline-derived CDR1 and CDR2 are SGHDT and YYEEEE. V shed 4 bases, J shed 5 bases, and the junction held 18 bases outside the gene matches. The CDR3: CASSATKGLAGSRETQYF. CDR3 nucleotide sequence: TGTGCCAGCAGCGCGACCAAGGGGCTAGCGGGGAGTAGGGAGACCCAGTACTTC.

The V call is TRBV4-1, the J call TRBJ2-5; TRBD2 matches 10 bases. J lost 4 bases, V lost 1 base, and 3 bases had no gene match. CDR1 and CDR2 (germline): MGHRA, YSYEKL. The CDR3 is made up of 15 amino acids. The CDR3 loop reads CASSQVAGGGETQYF. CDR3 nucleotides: TGCGCCAGCAGCCAAGTAGCGGGAGGTGGAGAGACCCAGTACTTC.

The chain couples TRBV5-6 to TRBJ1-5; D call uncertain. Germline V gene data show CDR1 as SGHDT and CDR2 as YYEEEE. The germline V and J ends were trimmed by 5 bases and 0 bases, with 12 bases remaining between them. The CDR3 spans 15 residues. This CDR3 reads CASRREQNSNQPQHF. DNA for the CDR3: TGTGCCAGCAGGCGGGAGCAAAATAGCAATCAGCCCCAGCATTTT.

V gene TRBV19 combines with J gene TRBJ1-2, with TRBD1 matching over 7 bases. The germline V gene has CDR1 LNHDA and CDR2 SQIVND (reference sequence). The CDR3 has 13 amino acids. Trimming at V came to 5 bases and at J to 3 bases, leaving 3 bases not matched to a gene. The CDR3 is CASSGDRDYGYTF. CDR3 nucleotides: TGTGCCAGTAGTGGGGACAGAGACTATGGCTACACCTTC.

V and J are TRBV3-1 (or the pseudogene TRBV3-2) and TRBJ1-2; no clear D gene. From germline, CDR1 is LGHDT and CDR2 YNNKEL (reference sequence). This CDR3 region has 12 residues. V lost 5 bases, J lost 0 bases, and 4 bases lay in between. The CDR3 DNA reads TGTGCCAGCAGCTCTACTAACTATGGCTACACCTTC. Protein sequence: CASSSTNYGYTF.

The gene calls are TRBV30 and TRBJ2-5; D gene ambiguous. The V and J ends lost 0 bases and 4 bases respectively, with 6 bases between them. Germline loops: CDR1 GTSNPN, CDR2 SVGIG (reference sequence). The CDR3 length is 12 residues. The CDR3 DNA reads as TGTGCCTGGAGTGTTGGACCAGAGACCCAGTACTTC. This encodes CAWSVGPETQYF. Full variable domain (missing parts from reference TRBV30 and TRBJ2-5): SQTIHQWPATLVQPVGSPLSLECTVEGTSNPNLYWYRQAAGRGLQLLFYSVGIGQISSEVPQNLSASRPQDRQFILSSKKLLLSDSGFYLCAWSVGPETQYFGPGTRLLVL.